The 9 T cell receptor beta chains below come from one sample, sequenced in a study of control samples from healthy donors and cancer patients. Method: immunoSEQ multiplex PCR; TCRdb's copy keeps in-frame clones and lacks some. Of 40,000 to 50,000 clones listed, 94% are singletons. The specimen sequenced was blood. These receptor sequences come from a man in his sixties in good health.

The V call is TRBV18, the J call TRBJ2-7, with 9 bases matching TRBD1. The CDR3 has 15 residues. The germline gives CDR1 KGHSH, CDR2 LQKENI. Trimming at V came to 3 bases and at J to 1 base, leaving 4 bases not matched to a gene. The CDR3 DNA reads TGTGCCAGCTCACCGGGTGGGACAGGGTCCTACGAGCAGTACTTC. Translated, it gives CASSPGGTGSYEQYF.

This clone was counted once. V and J are TRBV7-8 and TRBJ2-1; 9 nucleotides align to TRBD2. Trimming removed 7 bases from V and 2 bases from J; junction bases left unmatched: 21. CDR1 is SGHVS and CDR2 is FQNEAQ in the germline V gene. The CDR3 spans 20 residues. This CDR3 is CASIVKLWGGRAATYNEQFF. The CDR3 bases are TGTGCCAGCATCGTCAAACTATGGGGCGGGAGGGCCGCGACCTACAATGAGCAGTTCTTC.

Notes on this clone: A junction end diverges from the germline sequence, so it may reflect a read error. The V and J genes are TRBV7-9 and TRBJ1-2; a weak D match, TRBD1 (5 bases). Looked up from germline, CDR1 is SEHNR and CDR2 is FQNEAQ (reference sequence). The CDR3 loop spans 14 amino acids. The CDR3 protein is CASSLLSQGSDWGF. CDR3 sequence (DNA): TGTGCCAGCAGCTTATTATCGCAGGGCAGTGATTGGGGCTTC.

This clone has just one count. V usage is TRBV19 and J usage is TRBJ1-5; 9 positions agree with TRBD1. CDR1 and CDR2 (germline): LNHDA, SQIVND (reference sequence). V shed 5 bases, J shed 1 base, and the junction held 3 bases outside the gene matches. The CDR3 length is 15 residues. The CDR3 nucleotides are TGTGCCAGTAGTCCGGGGACAGGGAGCAATCAGCCCCAGCATTTT. Its translation is CASSPGTGSNQPQHF.

The genes are TRBV19 and TRBJ2-5; 11 positions agree with TRBD2. Germline V lookup: CDR1 LNHDA, CDR2 SQIVND (reference sequence). The CDR3 loop spans 16 amino acids. The V gene end was trimmed by 4 bases and the J gene end by 3 bases; junction bases not matched to a gene: 7. CDR3 sequence reads: CASSKTSGSWEETQYF. The CDR3 nucleotides read TGTGCCAGTAGTAAAACTAGCGGGAGTTGGGAAGAGACCCAGTACTTC. Full variable domain (rest looked up from reference TRBV19 and TRBJ2-5): DGGITQSPKYLFRKEGQNVTLSCEQNLNHDAMYWYRQDPGQGLRLIYYSQIVNDFQKGDIAEGYSVSREKKESFPLTVTSAQKNPTAFYLCASSKTSGSWEETQYFGPGTRLLVL.

The chain recombines TRBV7-9 with TRBJ1-1; D is perhaps TRBD1 (5 bases). The V end was cut by 5 bases, the J end by 2 bases, with 12 bases between. The length of the CDR3 is 14 residues. Per the germline V gene, CDR1 is SEHNR and CDR2 is FQNEAQ (reference sequence). CDR3: CASSPGRDNTEAFF. The CDR3 coding sequence is TGTGCCAGCAGCCCTGGGCGGGACAACACTGAAGCTTTCTTT. The whole variable domain, remainder taken from reference TRBV7-9 and TRBJ1-1, is DTGVSQNPRHKITKRGQNVTFRCDPISEHNRLYWYRQTLGQGPEFLTYFQNEAQLEKSRLLSDRFSAERPKGSFSTLEIQRTEQGDSAMYLCASSPGRDNTEAFFGQGTRLTVV.

The chain joins TRBV13 to TRBJ1-3; D unclear. Germline V gives CDR1 PRHDT, CDR2 FYEKMQ (reference sequence). V was shortened by 0 bases and J by 2 bases, with 14 bases between the two germline ends. The CDR3 runs to 17 residues. Here the CDR3 reads CASSLGPRQFAGNTIYF. The CDR3 DNA sequence: TGTGCCAGCAGCTTAGGACCGCGACAATTTGCTGGAAACACCATATATTTT.

The chain is built from TRBV27 and TRBJ1-2, with TRBD1 identical over 9 bases. The germline CDR1 and CDR2 sequences are MNHEY and SMNVEV (reference sequence). The CDR3 is 16 residues long. V was clipped by 5 bases and J by 2 bases; unmatched bases: 9. CDR3 sequence reads: CASSPGPGTGNYGYTF. DNA of the CDR3: TGTGCCAGCAGTCCCGGACCCGGGACAGGGAACTATGGCTACACCTTC.

The chain recombines TRBV6-6 with TRBJ2-5, with a possible D match to TRBD1 (6 bases). Per germline, CDR1 MNHNY and CDR2 SVGAGI (reference sequence). V was clipped by 7 bases and J by 4 bases, with 16 bases between them. This CDR3 region has 14 residues. This CDR3 is CASTGRGGRETQYF. CDR3 in DNA: TGTGCCAGCACGGGGCGAGGGGGAAGAGAGACCCAGTACTTC.